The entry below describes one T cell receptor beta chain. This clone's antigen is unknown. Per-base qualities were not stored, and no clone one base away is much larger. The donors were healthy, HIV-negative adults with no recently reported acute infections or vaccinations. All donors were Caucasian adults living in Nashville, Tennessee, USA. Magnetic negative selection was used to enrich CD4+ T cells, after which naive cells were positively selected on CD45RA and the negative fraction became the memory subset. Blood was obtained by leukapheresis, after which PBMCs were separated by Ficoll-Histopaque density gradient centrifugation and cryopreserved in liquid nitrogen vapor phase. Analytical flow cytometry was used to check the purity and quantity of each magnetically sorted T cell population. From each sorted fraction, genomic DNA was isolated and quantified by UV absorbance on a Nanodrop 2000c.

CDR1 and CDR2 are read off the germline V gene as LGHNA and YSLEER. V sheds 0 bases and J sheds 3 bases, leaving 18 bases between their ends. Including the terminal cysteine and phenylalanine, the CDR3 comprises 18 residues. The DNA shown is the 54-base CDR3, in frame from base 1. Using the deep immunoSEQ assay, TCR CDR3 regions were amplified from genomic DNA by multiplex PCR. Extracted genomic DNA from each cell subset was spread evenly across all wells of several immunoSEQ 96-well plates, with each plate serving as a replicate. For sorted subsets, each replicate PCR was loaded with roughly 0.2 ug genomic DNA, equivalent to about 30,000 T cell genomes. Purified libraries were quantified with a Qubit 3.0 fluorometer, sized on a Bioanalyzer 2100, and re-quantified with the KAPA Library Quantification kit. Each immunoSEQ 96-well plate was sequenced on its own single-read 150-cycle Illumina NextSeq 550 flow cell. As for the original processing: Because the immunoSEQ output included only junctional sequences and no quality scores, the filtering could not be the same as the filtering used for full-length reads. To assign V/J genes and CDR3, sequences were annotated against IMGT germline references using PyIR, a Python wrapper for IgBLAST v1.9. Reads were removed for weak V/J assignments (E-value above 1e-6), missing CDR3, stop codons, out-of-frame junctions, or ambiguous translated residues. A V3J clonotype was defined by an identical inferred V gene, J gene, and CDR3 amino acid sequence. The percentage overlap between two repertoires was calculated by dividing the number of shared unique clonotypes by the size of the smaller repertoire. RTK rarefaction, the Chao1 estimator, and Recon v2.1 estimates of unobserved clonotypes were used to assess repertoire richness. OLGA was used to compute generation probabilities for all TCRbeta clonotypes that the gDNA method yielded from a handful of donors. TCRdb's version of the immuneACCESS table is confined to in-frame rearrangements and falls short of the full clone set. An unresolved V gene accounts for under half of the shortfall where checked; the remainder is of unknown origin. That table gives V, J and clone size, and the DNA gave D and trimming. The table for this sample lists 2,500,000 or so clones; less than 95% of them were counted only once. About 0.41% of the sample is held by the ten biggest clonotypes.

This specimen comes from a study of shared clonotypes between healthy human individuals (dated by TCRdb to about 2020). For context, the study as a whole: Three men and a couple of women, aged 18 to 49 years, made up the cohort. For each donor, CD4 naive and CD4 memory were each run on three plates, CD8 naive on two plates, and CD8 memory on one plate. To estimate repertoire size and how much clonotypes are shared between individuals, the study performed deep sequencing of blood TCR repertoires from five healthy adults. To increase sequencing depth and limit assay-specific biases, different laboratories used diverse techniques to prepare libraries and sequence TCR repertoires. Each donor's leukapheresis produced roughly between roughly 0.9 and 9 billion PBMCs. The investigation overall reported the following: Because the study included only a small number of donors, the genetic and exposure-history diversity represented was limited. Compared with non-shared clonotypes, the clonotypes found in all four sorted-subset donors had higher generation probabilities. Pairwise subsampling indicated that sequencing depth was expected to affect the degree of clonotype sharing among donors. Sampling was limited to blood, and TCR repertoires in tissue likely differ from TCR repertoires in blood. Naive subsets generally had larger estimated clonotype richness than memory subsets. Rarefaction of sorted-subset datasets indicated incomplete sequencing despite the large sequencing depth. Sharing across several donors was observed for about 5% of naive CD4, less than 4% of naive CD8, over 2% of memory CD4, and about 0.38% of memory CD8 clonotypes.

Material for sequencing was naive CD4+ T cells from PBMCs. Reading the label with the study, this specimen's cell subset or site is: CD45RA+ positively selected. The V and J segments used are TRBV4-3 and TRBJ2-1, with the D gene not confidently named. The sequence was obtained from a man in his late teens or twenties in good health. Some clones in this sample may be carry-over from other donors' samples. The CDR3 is CASSQDNGKGLVYNEQFF. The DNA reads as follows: TGCGCCAGCAGCCAAGATAATGGAAAGGGTCTTGTCTACAATGAGCAGTTCTTC.